This T cell receptor beta chain is drawn from a study of OX40 agonist ivuxolimab in advanced cancers. About the study as a whole: The costimulatory receptor OX40 (CD134) was targeted by ivuxolimab, a fully human IgG2 agonistic monoclonal antibody. Peripheral TCRbeta sequencing was intended to test whether TCR sequence diversity was altered and clonal T-cell expansion was caused by ivuxolimab. Of the roughly 54 dose-escalation patients, hepatocellular carcinoma was present in about 20, melanoma in roughly 15, renal cell carcinoma in 9 and head and neck cancer in 9. The paper reports the monotherapy dose-escalation portion (N of about 47 patients) of the phase I ivuxolimab trial. Intravenous ivuxolimab was administered to patients every 2 weeks at six dose levels: 0.01, 0.1, 0.3, 1.5, 3 and 10 mg/kg. Three dose-escalation patients achieved partial responses, one with hepatocellular carcinoma and two with cutaneous melanoma. The dose-escalation cohort was about 83% male with a mean age of roughly 60 years, ranging from roughly 23 to 79. Prior anti-PD-1, anti-PD-L1 or anti-CTLA-4 therapy was permitted, and checkpoint inhibitors had been received by roughly two fifths of dose-escalation patients.

The trial excluded patients who had a history of autoimmune disease or were on systemic immunosuppression. Peripheral blood for TCR sequencing was drawn from every dose cohort at baseline, at cycle 4 day 1 and at cycle 7 day 1. Samples were obtained from an open-label, multicenter, first-in-human phase I dose-escalation trial of ivuxolimab. Adults with locally advanced or metastatic head and neck squamous cell, hepatocellular, melanoma or renal cell carcinoma were enrolled in the trial. Before TCR sequencing, CD4+ and CD8+ T cells were separately sorted from peripheral blood. About this clone itself: This clone's antigen is unknown. No quality values exist for individual bases; no much larger clone is one base distant.

Genomic DNA was extracted from sorted cells for sequencing of the TCRbeta CDR3 region. The immunoSEQ Assay was used for sequencing of TCRbeta CDR3 regions. Drawn from immuneACCESS, this table holds only the in-frame rearrangements with V and J called that TCRdb kept. Clones are partly lost; checked studies trace under half to an unresolved V gene and leave the rest unexplained. The sample data list some 87,000 clones, and around nine tenths of these were observed just once. Of the sample, about 0.45% falls within the top ten clones. Study-wide findings and limitations: After ivuxolimab, expanded clones were on average more numerous among CD8+ T cells than among CD4+ T cells. Partial responders in the 0.1-3.0 mg/kg groups had among the lowest normalized peripheral clonal expansion, especially among CD8+ T cells. At doses of 0.1 to 3.0 mg/kg, clonal expansion of both CD4+ and CD8+ T cells in blood was seen between baseline and week 6. The antigen specificity of the clonally expanded peripheral T cells was not determined. Low levels of normalized T-cell clonal expansion were also seen in some nonresponding patients.

The material was CD4+ or CD8+ T cells sorted from blood, obtained in a trial of the OX40 agonist ivuxolimab. The sequence was obtained from an adult with an advanced solid tumor such as melanoma, head and neck, liver or kidney cancer.

The encoded CDR3 is CASSQVFGTGGEAFF. The DNA sequence is TGCGCCAGCAGTCAGGTCTTCGGGACAGGGGGTGAAGCTTTCTTT. The V and J genes are TRBV5-1 and TRBJ1-1; 11 junctional bases match TRBD1. The germline V gene provides CDR1 SGHRS and CDR2 YFSETQ. Relative to germline, V is missing 5 bases and J is missing 7 bases, with 10 bases of the junction outside any gene match. Counted from cysteine to phenylalanine, this CDR3 has 15 amino acids. Kept here is only the CDR3 DNA, which spans 45 bases and is read in frame from base 1.